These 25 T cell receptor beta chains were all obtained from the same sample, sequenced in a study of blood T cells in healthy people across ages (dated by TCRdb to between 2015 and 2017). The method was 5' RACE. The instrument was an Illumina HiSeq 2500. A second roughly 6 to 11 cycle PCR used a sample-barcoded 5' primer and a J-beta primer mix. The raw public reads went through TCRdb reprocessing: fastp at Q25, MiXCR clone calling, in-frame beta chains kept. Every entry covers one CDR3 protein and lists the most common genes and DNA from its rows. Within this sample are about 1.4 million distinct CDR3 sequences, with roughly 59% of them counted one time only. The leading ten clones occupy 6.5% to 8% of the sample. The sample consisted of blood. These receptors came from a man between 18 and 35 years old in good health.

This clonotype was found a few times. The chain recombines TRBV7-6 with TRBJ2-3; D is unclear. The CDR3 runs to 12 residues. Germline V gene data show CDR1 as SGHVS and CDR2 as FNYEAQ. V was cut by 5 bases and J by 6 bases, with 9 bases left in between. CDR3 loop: CASSHPTDTQYF. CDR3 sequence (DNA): TGTGCCAGCAGCCATCCTACTGATACGCAGTATTTT. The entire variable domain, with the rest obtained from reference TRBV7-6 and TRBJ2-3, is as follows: GAGVSQSPRYKVTKRGQDVALRCDPISGHVSLYWYRQALGQGPEFLTYFNYEAQQDKSGLPNDRFSAERPEGSISTLTIQRTEQRDSAMYRCASSHPTDTQYFGPGTRLTVL.

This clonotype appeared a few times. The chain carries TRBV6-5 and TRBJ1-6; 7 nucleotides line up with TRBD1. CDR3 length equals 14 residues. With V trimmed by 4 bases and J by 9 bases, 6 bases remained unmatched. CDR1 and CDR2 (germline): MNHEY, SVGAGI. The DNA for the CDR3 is TGTGCCAGCAGTTTCCGACAGGGCGGTTCACCCCTCCACTTT. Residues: CASSFRQGGSPLHF.

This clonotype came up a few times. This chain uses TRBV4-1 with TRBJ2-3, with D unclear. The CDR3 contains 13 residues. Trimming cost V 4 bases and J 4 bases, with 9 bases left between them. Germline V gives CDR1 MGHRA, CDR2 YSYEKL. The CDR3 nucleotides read TGCGCCAGCAGCCTCGGGCCTCCAGATACGCAGTATTTT. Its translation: CASSLGPPDTQYF.

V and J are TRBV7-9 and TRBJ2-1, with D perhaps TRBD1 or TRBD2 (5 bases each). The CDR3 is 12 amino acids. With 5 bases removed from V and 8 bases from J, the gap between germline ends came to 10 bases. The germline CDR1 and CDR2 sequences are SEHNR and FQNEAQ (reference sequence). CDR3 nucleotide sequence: TGTGCCAGCAGCACCGGGGCTTATGAGCAGTTCTTC. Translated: CASSTGAYEQFF.

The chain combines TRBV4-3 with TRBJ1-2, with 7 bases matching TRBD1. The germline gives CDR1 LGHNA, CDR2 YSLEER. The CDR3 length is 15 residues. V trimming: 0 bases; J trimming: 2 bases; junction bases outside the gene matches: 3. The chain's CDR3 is CASSQDNRGNYGYTF. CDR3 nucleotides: TGCGCCAGCAGCCAAGATAACAGGGGAAACTATGGCTACACCTTC.

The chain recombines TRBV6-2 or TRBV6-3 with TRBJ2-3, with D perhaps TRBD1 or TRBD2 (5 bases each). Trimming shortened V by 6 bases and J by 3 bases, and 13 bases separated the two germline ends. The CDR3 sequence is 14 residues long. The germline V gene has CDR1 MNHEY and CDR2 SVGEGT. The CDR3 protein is CASSGTAITDTQYF. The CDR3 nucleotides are TGTGCCAGCAGCGGGACGGCGATTACAGATACGCAGTATTTT.

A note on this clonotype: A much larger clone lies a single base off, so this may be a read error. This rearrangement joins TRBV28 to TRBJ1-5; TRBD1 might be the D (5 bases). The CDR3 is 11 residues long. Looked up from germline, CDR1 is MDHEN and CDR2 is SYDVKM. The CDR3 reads CAGSSGRPQHF. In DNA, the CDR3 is TGTGCCGGCAGTTCAGGGAGGCCCCAGCATTTT.

The CDR3 here is CASRLPELAGGPTDTQYF. In nucleotides, the CDR3 is TGTGCCAGCAGACTACCGGAACTAGCGGGAGGGCCAACAGATACGCAGTATTTT. This rearrangement joins TRBV6-1 to TRBJ2-3, with 13 nucleotides matching TRBD2. This CDR3 spans 18 amino acids. Germline trimming cut 6 bases from V and 3 bases from J; bases unmatched to any gene: 12. Germline V gene lookup returns CDR1 MNHNS and CDR2 SASEGT.

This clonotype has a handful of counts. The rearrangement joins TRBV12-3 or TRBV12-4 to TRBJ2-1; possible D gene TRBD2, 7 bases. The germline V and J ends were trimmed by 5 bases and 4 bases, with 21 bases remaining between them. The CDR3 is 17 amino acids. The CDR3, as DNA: TGTGCCAGCAGTGATGGGGGGGTGGGGGCCCGTTACAATGAGCAGTTCTTC. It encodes CASSDGGVGARYNEQFF.

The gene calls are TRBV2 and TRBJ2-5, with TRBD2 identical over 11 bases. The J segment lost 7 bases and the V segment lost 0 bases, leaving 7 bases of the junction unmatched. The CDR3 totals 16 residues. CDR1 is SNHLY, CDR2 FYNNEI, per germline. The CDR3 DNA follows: TGTGCCAGCAGTGAAGCATACGGGACTAGCGGAGGGACCCAGTACTTC. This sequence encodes CASSEAYGTSGGTQYF.

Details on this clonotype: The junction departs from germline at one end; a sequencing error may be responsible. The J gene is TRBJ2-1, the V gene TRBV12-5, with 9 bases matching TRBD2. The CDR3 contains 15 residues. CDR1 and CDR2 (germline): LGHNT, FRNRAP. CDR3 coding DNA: TGTGCTAGTGGGTTGGTCAGCGGGAGGTTCCATGAGCAGTTCTTC. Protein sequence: CASGLVSGRFHEQFF.

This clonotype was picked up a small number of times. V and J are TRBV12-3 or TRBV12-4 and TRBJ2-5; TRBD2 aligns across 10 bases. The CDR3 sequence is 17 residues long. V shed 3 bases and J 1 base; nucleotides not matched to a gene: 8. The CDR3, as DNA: TGTGCCAGCAGTTTGCTAGCGGGGGACCCCTTCCAAGAGACCCAGTACTTC. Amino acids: CASSLLAGDPFQETQYF.

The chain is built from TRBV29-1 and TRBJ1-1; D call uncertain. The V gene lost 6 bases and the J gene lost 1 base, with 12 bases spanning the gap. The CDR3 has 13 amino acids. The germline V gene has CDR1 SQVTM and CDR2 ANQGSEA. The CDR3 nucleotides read TGCAGCGTATTAATAAAGGGGAACACTGAAGCTTTCTTT. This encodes CSVLIKGNTEAFF.

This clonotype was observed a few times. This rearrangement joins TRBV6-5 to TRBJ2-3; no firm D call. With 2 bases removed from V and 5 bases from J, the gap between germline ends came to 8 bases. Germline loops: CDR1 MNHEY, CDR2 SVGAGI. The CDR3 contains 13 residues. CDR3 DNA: TGTGCCAGCAGTTACCGGCGGAGAGATACGCAGTATTTT. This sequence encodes CASSYRRRDTQYF.

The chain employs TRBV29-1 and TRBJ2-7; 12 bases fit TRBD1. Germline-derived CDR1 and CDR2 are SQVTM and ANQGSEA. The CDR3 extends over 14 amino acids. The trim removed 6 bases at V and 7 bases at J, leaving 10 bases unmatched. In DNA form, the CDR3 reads TGCAGCGTCGTAAACCGGGACAGGGGGCTTGAGCAGTACTTC. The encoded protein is CSVVNRDRGLEQYF.

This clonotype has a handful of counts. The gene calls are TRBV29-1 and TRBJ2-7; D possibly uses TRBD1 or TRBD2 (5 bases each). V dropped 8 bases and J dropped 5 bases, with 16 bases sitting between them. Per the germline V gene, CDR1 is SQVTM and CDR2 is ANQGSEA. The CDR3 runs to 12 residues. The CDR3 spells CSYWGSGHEQYF. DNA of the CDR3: TGCAGCTATTGGGGCAGCGGACACGAGCAGTACTTC.

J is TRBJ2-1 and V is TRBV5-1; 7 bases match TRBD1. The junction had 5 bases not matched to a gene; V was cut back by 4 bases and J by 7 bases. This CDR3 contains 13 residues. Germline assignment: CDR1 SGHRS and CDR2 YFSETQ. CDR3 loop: CASSGMDRNEQFF. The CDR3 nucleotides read TGCGCCAGCAGCGGAATGGACAGGAATGAGCAGTTCTTC.

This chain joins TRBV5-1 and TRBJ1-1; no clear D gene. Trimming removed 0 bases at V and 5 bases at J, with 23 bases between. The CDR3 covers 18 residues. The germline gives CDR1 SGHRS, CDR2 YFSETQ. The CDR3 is CASSLAWGPRTIGTEAFF. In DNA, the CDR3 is TGCGCCAGCAGCTTGGCCTGGGGTCCCCGGACGATTGGGACTGAAGCTTTCTTT.

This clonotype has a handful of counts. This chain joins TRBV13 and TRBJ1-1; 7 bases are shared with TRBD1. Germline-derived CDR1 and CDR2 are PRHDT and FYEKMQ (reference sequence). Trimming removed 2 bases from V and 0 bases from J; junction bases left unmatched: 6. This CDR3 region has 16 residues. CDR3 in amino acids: CASSLPGDRMNTEAFF. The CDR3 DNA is TGTGCCAGCAGCTTACCCGGGGACAGAATGAACACTGAAGCTTTCTTT.

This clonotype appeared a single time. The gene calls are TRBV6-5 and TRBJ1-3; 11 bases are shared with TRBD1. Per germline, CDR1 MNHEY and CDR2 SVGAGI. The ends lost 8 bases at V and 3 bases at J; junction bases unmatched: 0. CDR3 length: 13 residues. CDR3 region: CASGTGGGNTIYF. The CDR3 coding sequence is TGTGCCAGCGGGACAGGGGGTGGAAACACCATATATTTT.

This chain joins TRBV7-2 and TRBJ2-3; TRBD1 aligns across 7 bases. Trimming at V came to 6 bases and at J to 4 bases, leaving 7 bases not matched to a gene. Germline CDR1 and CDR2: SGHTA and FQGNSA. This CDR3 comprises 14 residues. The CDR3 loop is CASSIGQVPDTQYF. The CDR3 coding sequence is TGTGCCAGCAGTATTGGACAGGTTCCAGATACGCAGTATTTT.

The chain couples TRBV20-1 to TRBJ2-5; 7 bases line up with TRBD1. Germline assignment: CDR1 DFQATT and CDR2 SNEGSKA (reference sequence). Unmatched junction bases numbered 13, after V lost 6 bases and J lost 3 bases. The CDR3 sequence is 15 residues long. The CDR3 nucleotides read TGCAGTGCCCCCTCCGGGACAGATGCCGAAGAGACCCAGTACTTC. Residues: CSAPSGTDAEETQYF.

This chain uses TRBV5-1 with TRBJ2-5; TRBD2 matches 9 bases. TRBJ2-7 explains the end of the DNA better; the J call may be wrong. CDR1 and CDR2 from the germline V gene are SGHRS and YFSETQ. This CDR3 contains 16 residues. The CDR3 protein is CASSLALIAGAHEQYF. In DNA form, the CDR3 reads TGCGCCAGCAGCTTGGCCCTTATAGCGGGAGCCCACGAGCAGTACTTC.

Here the CDR3 reads CSARDLLREYADTQYF. The CDR3, as DNA: TGCAGTGCTAGAGATCTCTTGCGGGAGTATGCAGATACGCAGTATTTT. The chain couples TRBV20-1 to TRBJ2-3, with TRBD2 matching 7 bases. V trimming: 0 bases; J trimming: 4 bases; junction bases outside the gene matches: 10. The CDR3 has 16 amino acids. Per the germline V gene, CDR1 is DFQATT and CDR2 is SNEGSKA (reference sequence).

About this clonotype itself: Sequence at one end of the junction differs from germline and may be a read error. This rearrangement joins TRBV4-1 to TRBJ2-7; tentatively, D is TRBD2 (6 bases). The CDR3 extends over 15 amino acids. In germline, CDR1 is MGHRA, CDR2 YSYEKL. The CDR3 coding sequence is TGTGCCAGCAGCCAGCCAGGGACTGGTTCCTACGAGCAGTACTTC. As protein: CASSQPGTGSYEQYF.